This is a list of T cell receptor beta chains from one sample in a study of cytomegalovirus exposure and HLA in healthy donors. Sequencing was performed with immunoSEQ multiplex PCR; in TCRdb, only in-frame clones are kept and a portion is missing. The table lists about 160,000 clones, about 80% of them singletons, with approximately 2% in the top ten. The sequencing sample was made of PBMCs. These receptors all stem from a man between 40 and 49 years old in good health and CMV-seronegative. The CDR3 runs from the conserved cysteine through the conserved F or W. Each record gives: V gene, clone size, J gene, D gene, CDR3 protein, CDR3 DNA. The D gene is left open where the match is weak. The size of a clone is reported for some rows only, either as once, few or many, or as a class for expanded clones.

TRBV5-1,NA,TRBJ1-5,NA,CASSLDRAVGQPQHF,TGCGCCAGCAGCTTGGACAGGGCGGTGGGTCAGCCCCAGCATTTT
TRBV28,NA,TRBJ2-1,TRBD1,CASRTTGAIPRNEQFF,TGTGCCAGCAGAACAACAGGGGCAATACCTCGCAATGAGCAGTTCTTC
TRBV6-6,once,TRBJ1-4,NA,CASSPTPGINEKLFF,TGTGCCAGCAGCCCCACCCCGGGGATTAATGAAAAACTGTTTTTT
TRBV25-1,NA,TRBJ1-6,NA,CASSESDSPNSPLHF,TGTGCCAGCAGTGAAAGTGACAGCCCGAATTCACCCCTCCACTTT
TRBV7-2,NA,TRBJ2-3,NA,CASSLTASDTQYF,TGTGCCAGCAGCCTGACAGCATCAGATACGCAGTATTTT
TRBV28,NA,TRBJ2-7,TRBD2,CASSLSGGINEQYF,TGTGCCAGCAGTTTATCGGGGGGGATTAACGAGCAGTACTTC
TRBV2,few,TRBJ1-1,NA,CASSEGRMNTEAFF,TGTGCCAGCAGTGAGGGGCGGATGAACACTGAAGCTTTCTTT
TRBV7-2,few,TRBJ2-4,NA,CASSLASGPKIQYF,TGTGCCAGCAGCTTAGCCTCAGGCCCAAAGATTCAGTACTTC
TRBV27,few,TRBJ2-1,TRBD2,CASSPEGTSFMGQFF,TGTGCCAGCAGCCCCGAGGGGACTAGTTTTATGGGGCAGTTCTTC
TRBV5-1,NA,TRBJ2-3,NA,CASGPGRASTDTQYF,TGCGCCAGCGGACCGGGGAGAGCCAGCACAGATACGCAGTATTTT
TRBV6-1,NA,TRBJ2-7,TRBD2,CASSQGTSGRVLYEQYF,TGTGCCAGCAGTCAAGGGACTAGCGGGAGAGTTTTGTACGAGCAGTACTTC
TRBV28,NA,TRBJ2-2,NA,CASSLYSTGRANTGELFF,TGTGCCAGCAGTTTATACTCGACGGGAAGAGCGAACACCGGGGAGCTGTTTTTT
TRBV11-3,NA,TRBJ1-6,NA,CASSLPGQMSSYNSPLHF,TGTGCCAGCAGCCTCCCCGGACAAATGAGCTCCTATAATTCACCCCTCCACTTT
TRBV5-6,NA,TRBJ2-2,NA,CASSLDRLDTGELFF,TGTGCCAGCAGTTTAGACAGGTTGGACACCGGGGAGCTGTTTTTT
TRBV27,few,TRBJ2-7,TRBD2,CASTTKRSGLAGQPYEQYF,TGTGCCAGCACCACTAAACGTTCGGGACTAGCGGGCCAACCTTACGAGCAGTACTTC
TRBV7-2,NA,TRBJ1-5,TRBD1,CASSTWTGHNQPQHF,TGTGCCAGCAGCACCTGGACAGGGCACAATCAGCCCCAGCATTTT
TRBV4-2,NA,TRBJ2-1,NA,CAGSQRASYNEQFF,TGTGCCGGCAGCCAGCGGGCCTCCTACAATGAGCAGTTCTTC
TRBV6-1,NA,TRBJ2-2,NA,CASSEPSQGSETGELFF,TGTGCCAGCAGTGAACCTTCACAGGGATCGGAGACCGGGGAGCTGTTTTTT
TRBV28,NA,TRBJ1-3,TRBD1,CASYDRAAGNTIYF,TGTGCCAGCTACGACAGGGCGGCTGGAAACACCATATATTTT
TRBV10-3,few,TRBJ2-5,TRBD1,CAISDLDRGWETQYF,TGTGCCATCAGTGACTTGGACAGGGGGTGGGAGACCCAGTACTTC
TRBV5-6,NA,TRBJ2-7,TRBD1,CASSFGTDSYEQYF,TGTGCCAGCAGCTTCGGGACAGATTCCTACGAGCAGTACTTC
TRBV18,NA,TRBJ2-7,TRBD2,CASSPGTSGSLSYEQYF,TGTGCCAGCTCGCCCGGGACTAGCGGGAGCCTCTCCTACGAGCAGTACTTC
TRBV7-2,once,TRBJ1-5,NA,CASGLFHSNQPQHF,TGTGCCAGCGGCTTATTTCATAGCAATCAGCCCCAGCATTTT
TRBV30,NA,TRBJ2-3,NA,CAWKLGGGGTQYF,TGTGCCTGGAAGCTCGGGGGAGGGGGTACGCAGTATTTT
TRBV18,NA,TRBJ2-3,TRBD1,CASSPTGQGGTDTQYF,TGTGCCAGCTCACCGACGGGACAGGGGGGAACAGATACGCAGTATTTT
TRBV5-5,NA,TRBJ1-3,NA,CASSLEGRGSTNTIYF,TGTGCCAGCAGCTTGGAGGGGAGGGGATCGACAAACACCATATATTTT
TRBV7-2,NA,TRBJ2-2,NA,CASSLEQLSNTGELFF,TGTGCCAGCAGCTTAGAACAGCTCTCGAACACCGGGGAGCTGTTTTTT
TRBV11-2,NA,TRBJ2-1,TRBD2,CASSNGGASGRGGYNEQFF,TGTGCCAGCAGCAACGGGGGGGCTAGCGGGAGAGGGGGTTACAATGAGCAGTTCTTC
TRBV20-1,NA,TRBJ1-1,NA,CSAAGQSEAFF,TGCAGTGCCGCGGGGCAGTCTGAAGCTTTCTTT
TRBV11-2,NA,TRBJ2-5,NA,CASSPFPGETQYF,TGTGCCAGCAGCCCCTTTCCGGGAGAGACCCAGTACTTC
TRBV25-1,NA,TRBJ2-5,NA,CASSEYGGGWETQYF,TGTGCCAGCAGTGAATACGGCGGAGGGTGGGAGACCCAGTACTTC
TRBV28,NA,TRBJ2-7,NA,CASSLWSAAEQYF,TGTGCCAGCAGTTTATGGTCTGCGGCTGAGCAGTACTTC
TRBV2,few,TRBJ2-1,TRBD2,CASRVSGRPDNEQFF,TGTGCCAGCAGGGTGAGCGGGAGGCCCGACAATGAGCAGTTCTTC
TRBV7-9,once,TRBJ1-2,NA,CASSGGEAYGYTF,TGTGCCAGCAGCGGTGGGGAGGCGTATGGCTACACCTTC
TRBV5-1,few,TRBJ2-3,TRBD2,CASSQTVAGSTDTQYF,TGCGCCAGCAGCCAGACGGTAGCGGGGAGCACAGATACGCAGTATTTT
TRBV7-9,few,TRBJ2-1,TRBD2,CASSLRAAGARYNEQFF,TGTGCCAGCAGCCTAAGGGCGGCGGGAGCACGATACAATGAGCAGTTCTTC
TRBV6-5,NA,TRBJ2-1,TRBD1,CASRISTGGNNEQFF,TGTGCCAGCAGAATCTCGACAGGGGGAAACAATGAGCAGTTCTTC
TRBV27,NA,TRBJ2-2,TRBD2,CASRGTYLAGGVFEELFF,TGTGCAAGTCGGGGGACCTATTTGGCGGGAGGGGTCTTCGAGGAGCTGTTTTTT
TRBV6-4,NA,TRBJ2-5,TRBD2,CASSPGLADQETQYF,TGTGCCAGCAGTCCGGGACTAGCGGACCAAGAGACCCAGTACTTC
TRBV12-5,NA,TRBJ2-5,NA,CASGPTVTAETQYF,TGTGCTAGTGGCCCTACTGTAACCGCGGAGACCCAGTACTTC
TRBV18,few,TRBJ2-7,TRBD1,CASHPGQGTYEQYF,TGTGCCAGCCATCCGGGACAGGGGACCTACGAGCAGTACTTC